This TCR beta chain was sequenced during a study of T cells expressing NK-cell markers. Using the 5' RACE reads, TCRdb records one entry per CDR3 protein without DNA. Recorded here are 500,000 to 600,000 distinct CDR3 sequences; the top ten clones represent 3% to 4.5%. The CDR3 extends over 19 amino acids. Germline values: CDR1 SGHRS, CDR2 YFSETQ. The rearrangement uses TRBV5-1 and TRBJ2-1; checking the TCRdb D call of TRBD2 is not possible without DNA. The TCR comes from a man aged 18 to 30 in good health. The sample was blood T cells: a sorted CD56 or NKG2C T cell subset, CD4+ or CD8+ T cells, or bulk PBMC T cells (not recorded which). The CDR3 is CASSLISTSASGNYNEQFF.